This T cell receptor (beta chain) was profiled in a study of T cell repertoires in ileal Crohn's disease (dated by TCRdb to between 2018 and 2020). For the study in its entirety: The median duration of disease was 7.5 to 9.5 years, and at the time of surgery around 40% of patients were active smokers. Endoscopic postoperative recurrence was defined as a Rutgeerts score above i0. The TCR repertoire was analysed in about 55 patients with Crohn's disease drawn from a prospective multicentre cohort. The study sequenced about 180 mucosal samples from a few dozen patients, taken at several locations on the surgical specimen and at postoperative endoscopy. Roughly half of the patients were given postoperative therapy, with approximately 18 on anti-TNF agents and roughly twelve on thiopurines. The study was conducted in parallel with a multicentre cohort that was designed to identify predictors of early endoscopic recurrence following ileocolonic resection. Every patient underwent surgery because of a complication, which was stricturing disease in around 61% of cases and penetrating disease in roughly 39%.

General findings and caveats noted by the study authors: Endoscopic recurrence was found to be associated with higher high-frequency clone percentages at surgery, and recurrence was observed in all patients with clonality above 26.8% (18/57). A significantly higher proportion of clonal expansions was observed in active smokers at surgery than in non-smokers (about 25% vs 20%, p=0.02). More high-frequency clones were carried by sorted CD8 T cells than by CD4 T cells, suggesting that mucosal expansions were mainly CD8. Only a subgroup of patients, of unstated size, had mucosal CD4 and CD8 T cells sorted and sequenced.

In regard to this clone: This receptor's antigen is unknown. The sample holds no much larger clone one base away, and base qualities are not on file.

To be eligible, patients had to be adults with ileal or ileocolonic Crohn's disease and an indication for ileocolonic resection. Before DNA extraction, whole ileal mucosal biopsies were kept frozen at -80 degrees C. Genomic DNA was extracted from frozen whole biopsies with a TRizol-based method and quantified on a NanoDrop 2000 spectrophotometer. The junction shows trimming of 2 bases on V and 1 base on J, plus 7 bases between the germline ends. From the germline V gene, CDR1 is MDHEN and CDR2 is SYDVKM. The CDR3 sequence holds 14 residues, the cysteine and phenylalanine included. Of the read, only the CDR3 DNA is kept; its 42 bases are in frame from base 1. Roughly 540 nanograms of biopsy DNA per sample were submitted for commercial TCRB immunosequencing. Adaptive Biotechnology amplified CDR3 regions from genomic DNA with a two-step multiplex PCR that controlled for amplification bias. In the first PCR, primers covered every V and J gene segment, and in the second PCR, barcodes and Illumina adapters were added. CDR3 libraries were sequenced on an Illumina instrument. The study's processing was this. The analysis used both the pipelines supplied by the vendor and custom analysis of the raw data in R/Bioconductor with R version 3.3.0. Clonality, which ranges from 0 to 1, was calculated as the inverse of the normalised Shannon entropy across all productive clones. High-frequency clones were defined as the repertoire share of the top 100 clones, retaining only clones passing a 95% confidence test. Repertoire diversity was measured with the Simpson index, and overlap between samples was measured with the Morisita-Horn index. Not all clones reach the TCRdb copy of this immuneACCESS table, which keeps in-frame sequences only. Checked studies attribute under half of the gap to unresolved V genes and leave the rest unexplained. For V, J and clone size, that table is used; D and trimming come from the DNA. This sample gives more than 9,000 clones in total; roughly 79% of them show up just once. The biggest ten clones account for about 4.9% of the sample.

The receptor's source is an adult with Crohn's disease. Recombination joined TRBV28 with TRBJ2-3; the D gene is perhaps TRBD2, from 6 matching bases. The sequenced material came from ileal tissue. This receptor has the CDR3 CASSLKRGTDTQYF. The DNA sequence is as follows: TGTGCCAGCAGTTTAAAGCGGGGCACAGATACGCAGTATTTT.